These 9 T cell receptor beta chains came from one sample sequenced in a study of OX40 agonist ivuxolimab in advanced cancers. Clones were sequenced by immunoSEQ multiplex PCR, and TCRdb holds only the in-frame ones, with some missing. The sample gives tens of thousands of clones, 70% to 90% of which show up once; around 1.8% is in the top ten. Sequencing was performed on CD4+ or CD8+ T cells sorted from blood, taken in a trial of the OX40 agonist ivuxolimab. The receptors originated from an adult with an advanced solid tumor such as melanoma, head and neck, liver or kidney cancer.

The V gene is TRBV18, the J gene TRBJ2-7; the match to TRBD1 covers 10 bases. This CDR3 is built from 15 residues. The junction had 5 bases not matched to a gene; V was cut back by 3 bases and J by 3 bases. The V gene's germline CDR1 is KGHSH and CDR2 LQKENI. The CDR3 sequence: CASSPDRGRLYEQYF. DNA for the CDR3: TGTGCCAGCTCACCCGACAGGGGGCGACTCTACGAGCAGTACTTC.

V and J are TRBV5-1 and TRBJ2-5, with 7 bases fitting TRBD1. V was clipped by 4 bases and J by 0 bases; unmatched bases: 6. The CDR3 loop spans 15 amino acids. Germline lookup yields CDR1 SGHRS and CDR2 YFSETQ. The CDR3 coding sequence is TGCGCCAGCAGCCGCGGACAGGCGAACCAAGAGACCCAGTACTTC. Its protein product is CASSRGQANQETQYF.

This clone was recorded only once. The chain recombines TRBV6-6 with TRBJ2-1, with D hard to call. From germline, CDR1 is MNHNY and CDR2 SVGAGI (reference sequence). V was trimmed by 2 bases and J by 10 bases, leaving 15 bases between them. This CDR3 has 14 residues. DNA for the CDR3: TGTGCCAGCAGTTACCAGCCTTCCCCTGAGGAGCAGTTCTTC. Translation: CASSYQPSPEEQFF.

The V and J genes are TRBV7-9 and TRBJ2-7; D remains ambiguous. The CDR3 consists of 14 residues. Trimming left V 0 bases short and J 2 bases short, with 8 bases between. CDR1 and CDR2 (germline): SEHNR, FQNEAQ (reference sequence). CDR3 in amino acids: CASSLAGFPYEQYF. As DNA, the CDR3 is TGTGCCAGCAGCTTAGCGGGCTTCCCCTACGAGCAGTACTTC.

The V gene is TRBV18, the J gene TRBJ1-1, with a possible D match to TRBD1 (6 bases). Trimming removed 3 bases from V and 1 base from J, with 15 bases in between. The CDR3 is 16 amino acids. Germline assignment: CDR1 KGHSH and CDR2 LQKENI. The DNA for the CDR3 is TGTGCCAGCTCACCGACGACACAGGGAGGGAACACTGAAGCTTTCTTT. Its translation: CASSPTTQGGNTEAFF.

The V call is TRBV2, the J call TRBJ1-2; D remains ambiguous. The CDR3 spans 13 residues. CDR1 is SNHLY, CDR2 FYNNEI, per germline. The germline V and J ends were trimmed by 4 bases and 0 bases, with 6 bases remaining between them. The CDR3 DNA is TGTGCCAGCAGTGTAGTACCTAACTATGGCTACACCTTC. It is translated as CASSVVPNYGYTF.

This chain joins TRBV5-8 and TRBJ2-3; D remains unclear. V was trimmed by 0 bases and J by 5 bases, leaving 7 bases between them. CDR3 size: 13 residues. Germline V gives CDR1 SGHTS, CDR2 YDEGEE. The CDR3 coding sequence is TGTGCCAGCAGCTTGGGCTGGAGAGATACGCAGTATTTT. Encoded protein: CASSLGWRDTQYF.

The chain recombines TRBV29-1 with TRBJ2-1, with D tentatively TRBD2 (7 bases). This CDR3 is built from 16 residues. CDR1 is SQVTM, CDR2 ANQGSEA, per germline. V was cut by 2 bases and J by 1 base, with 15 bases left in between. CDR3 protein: CSVERGGAESYNEQFF. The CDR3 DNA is TGCAGCGTTGAACGAGGGGGGGCGGAGTCCTACAATGAGCAGTTCTTC.

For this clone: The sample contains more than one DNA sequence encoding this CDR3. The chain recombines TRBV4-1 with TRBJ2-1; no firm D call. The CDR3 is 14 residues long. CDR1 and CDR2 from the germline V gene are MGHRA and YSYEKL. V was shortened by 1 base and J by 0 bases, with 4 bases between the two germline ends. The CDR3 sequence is CASSQGSSYNEQFF. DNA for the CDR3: TGCGCCAGCAGCCAAGGTAGCTCCTACAATGAGCAGTTCTTC.